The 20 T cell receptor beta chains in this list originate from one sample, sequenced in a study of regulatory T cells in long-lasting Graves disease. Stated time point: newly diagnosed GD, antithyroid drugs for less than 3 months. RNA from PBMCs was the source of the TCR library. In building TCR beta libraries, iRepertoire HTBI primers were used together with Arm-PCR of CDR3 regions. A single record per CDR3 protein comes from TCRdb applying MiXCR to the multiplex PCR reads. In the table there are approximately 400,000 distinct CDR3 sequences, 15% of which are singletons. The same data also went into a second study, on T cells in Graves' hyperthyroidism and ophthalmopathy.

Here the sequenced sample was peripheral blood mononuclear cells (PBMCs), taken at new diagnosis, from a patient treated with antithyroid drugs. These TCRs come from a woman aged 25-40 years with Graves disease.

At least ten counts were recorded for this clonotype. The CDR3 DNA follows: TGTGCCAGTGAGAAAGCCAAAAACATTCAGTACTTC. Protein: CASEKAKNIQYF. This chain joins TRBV28 and TRBJ2-4; D unclear. The V gene lost 9 bases and the J gene lost 0 bases, with 6 bases spanning the gap. CDR3 length: 12 residues. CDR1 is MDHEN, CDR2 SYDVKM, per germline.

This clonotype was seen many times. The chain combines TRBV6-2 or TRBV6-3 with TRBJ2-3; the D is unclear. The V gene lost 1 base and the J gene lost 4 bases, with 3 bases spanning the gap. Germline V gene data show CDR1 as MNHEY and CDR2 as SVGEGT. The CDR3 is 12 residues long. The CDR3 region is CASSYFADTQYF. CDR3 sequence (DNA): TGTGCCAGCAGTTACTTCGCAGATACGCAGTATTTT.

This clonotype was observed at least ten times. CDR3 nucleotides: TGTGCCAGTTCAAGGGGGGGGGGGTCGCCAAATGAGCAGTTCTTC. Translating gives CASSRGGGSPNEQFF. The chain links TRBV27 to TRBJ2-1, with a possible D match to TRBD2 (7 bases). Per the germline V gene, CDR1 is MNHEY and CDR2 is SMNVEV (reference sequence). The CDR3 contains 15 residues. With 9 bases removed from V and 7 bases from J, the gap between germline ends came to 22 bases.

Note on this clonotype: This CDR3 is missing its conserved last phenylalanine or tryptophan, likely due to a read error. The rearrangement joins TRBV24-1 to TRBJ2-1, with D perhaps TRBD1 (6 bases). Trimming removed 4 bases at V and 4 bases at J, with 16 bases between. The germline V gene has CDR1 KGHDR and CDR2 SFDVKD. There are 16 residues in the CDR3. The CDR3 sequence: CATSDPDRSAYNEQFL. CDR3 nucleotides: TGTGCCACCAGTGACCCTGACAGGTCGGCGTACAATGAGCAGTTCCTC.

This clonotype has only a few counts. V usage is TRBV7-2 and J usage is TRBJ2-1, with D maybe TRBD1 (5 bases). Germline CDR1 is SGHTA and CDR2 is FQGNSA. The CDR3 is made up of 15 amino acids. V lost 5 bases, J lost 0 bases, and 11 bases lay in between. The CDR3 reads CASSLQRGSYNEQFF. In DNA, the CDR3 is TGTGCCAGCAGCCTTCAAAGGGGCTCCTACAATGAGCAGTTCTTC. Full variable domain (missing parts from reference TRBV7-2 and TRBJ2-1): GAGVSQSPSNKVTEKGKDVELRCDPISGHTALYWYRQSLGQGLEFLIYFQGNSAPDKSGLPSDRFSAERTGGSVSTLTIQRTQQEDSAVYLCASSLQRGSYNEQFFGPGTRLTVL.

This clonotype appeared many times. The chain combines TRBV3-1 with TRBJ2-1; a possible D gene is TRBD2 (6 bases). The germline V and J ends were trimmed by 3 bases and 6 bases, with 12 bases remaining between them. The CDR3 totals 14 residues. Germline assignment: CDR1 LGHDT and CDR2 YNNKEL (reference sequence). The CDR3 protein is CASSHVGGANEQFF. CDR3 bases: TGTGCCAGCAGCCACGTGGGCGGGGCCAATGAGCAGTTCTTC.

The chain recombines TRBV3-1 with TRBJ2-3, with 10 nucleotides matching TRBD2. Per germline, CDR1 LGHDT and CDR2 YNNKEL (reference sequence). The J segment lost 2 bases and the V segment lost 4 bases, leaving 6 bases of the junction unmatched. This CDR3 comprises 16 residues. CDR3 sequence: CASSLVAGGSTDTQYF. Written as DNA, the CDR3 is TGTGCCAGCAGCCTTGTAGCGGGAGGATCCACAGATACGCAGTATTTT.

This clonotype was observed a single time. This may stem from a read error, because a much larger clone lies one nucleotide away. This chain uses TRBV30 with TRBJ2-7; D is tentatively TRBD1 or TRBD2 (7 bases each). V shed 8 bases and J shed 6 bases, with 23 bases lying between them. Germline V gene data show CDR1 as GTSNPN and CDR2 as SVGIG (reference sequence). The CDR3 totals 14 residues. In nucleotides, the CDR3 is TGTGCCCCAGGGGGGGACGCCCTACGGGGCGAGCAGTACTTC. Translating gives CAPGGDALRGEQYF.

The CDR3 loop reads CSVPLQGNPYNEQFF. DNA of the CDR3: TGCAGCGTTCCTTTACAAGGTAATCCCTACAATGAGCAGTTCTTC. The V and J genes are TRBV29-1 and TRBJ2-1; D unclear. CDR1 and CDR2 from the germline V gene are SQVTM and ANQGSEA. The length of the CDR3 is 15 residues. Trimming removed 5 bases from V and 2 bases from J, with 16 bases in between.

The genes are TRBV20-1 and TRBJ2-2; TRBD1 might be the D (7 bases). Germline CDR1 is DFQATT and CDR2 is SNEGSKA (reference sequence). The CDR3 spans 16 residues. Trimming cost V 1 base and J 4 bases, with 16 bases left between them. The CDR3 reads CSARGQGGLFTGELFF. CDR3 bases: TGCAGTGCTAGAGGACAGGGAGGCTTGTTCACCGGGGAGCTGTTTTTT.

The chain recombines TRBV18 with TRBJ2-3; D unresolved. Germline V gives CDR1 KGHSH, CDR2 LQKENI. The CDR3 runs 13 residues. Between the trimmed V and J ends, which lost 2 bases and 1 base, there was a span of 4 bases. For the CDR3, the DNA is TGTGCCAGCTCACCATTCGGCACAGATACGCAGTATTTT. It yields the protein CASSPFGTDTQYF.

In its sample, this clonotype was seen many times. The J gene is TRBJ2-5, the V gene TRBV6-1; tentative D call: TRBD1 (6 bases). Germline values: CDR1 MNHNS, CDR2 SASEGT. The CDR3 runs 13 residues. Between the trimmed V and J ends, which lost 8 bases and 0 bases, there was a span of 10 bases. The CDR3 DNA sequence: TGTGCCAGCGGGACACCGTACCAAGAGACCCAGTACTTC. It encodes CASGTPYQETQYF.

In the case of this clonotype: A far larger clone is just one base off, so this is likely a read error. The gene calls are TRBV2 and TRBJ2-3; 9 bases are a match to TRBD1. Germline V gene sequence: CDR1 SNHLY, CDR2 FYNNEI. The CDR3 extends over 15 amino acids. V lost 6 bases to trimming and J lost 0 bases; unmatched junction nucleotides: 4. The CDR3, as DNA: TGTGCCAGCAGCCGGACAGGGGCTAGCACAGATACGCAGTATTTT. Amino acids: CASSRTGASTDTQYF.

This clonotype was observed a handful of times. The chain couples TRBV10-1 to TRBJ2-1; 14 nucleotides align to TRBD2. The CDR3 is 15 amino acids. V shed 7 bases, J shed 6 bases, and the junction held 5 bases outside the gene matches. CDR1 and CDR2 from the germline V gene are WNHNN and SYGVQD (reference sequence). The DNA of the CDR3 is TGCGCCAGCAACCCCGGGACTAGCGGGAGCAATGAGCAGTTCTTC. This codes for CASNPGTSGSNEQFF.

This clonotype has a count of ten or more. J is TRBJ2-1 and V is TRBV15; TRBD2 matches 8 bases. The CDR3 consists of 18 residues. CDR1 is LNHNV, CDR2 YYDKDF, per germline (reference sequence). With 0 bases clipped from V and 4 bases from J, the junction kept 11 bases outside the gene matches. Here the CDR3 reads CATSRDYPPSGSYNEQFF. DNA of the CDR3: TGTGCCACCAGCAGAGATTACCCTCCAAGCGGGAGTTACAATGAGCAGTTCTTC.

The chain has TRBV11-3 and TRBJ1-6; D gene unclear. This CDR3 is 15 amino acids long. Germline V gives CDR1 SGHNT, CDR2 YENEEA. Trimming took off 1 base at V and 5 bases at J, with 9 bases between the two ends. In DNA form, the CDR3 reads TGTGCCAGCAGCTTAGGGCGCGGAAATAATTCACCCCTCCACTTT. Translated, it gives CASSLGRGNNSPLHF.

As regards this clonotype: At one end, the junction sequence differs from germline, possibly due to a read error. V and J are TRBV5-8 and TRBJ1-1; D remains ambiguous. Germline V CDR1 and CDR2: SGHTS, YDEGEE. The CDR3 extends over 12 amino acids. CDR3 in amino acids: CASSLITAEAFF. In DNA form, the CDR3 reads TGTGCCAGTAGCTTGATAACGGCTGAAGCTTTCTTT.

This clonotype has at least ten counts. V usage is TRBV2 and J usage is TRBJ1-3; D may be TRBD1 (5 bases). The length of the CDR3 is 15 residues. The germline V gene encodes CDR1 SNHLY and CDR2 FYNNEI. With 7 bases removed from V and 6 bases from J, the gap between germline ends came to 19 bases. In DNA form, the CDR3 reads TGTGCCAGCACCCGGGACTCCGGAGGTCAAAACACCATATATTTT. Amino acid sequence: CASTRDSGGQNTIYF.

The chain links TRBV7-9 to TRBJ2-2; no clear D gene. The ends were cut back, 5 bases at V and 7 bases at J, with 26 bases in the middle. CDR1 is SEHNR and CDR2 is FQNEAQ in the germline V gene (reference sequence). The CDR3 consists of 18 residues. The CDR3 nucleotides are TGTGCCAGCAGCCTCCCAATTTCAGACGGCAAATGGGACGGGGAGCTGTTTTTT. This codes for CASSLPISDGKWDGELFF.

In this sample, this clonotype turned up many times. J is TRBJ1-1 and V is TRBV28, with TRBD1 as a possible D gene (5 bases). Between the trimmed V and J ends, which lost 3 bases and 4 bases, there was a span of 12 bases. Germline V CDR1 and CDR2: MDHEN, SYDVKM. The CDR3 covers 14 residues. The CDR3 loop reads CASSFRGGGTEAFF. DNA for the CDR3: TGTGCCAGCAGTTTTCGGGGGGGTGGCACTGAAGCTTTCTTT.